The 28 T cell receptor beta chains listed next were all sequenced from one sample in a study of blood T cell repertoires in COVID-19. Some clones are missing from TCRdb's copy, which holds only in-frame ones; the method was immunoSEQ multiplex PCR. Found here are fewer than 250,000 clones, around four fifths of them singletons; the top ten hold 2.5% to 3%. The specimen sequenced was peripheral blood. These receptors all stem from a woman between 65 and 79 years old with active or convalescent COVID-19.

The CDR3 sequence is CASSSGISSNQPQHF. The CDR3 bases are TGTGCCAGCAGTTCAGGGATTTCCAGCAATCAGCCCCAGCATTTT. The chain recombines TRBV28 with TRBJ1-5, with D possibly TRBD1 on 5 matching bases. V shed 4 bases and J shed 1 base, with 11 bases lying between them. CDR1 is MDHEN, CDR2 SYDVKM, per germline. The CDR3 is 15 amino acids.

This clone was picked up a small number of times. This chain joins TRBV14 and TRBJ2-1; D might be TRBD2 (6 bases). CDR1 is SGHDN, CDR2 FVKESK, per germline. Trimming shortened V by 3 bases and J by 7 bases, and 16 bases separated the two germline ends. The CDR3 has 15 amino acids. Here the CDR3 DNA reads TGTGCCAGCAGCCATAGGAGAGGAGGGCTTAATGAGCAGTTCTTC. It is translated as CASSHRRGGLNEQFF.

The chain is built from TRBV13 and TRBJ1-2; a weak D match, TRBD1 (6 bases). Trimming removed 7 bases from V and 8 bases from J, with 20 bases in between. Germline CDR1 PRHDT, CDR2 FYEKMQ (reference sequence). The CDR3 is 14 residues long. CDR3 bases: TGTGCCAGCACCCTAACGACGACAGGTCCAGGCTACACCTTC. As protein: CASTLTTTGPGYTF.

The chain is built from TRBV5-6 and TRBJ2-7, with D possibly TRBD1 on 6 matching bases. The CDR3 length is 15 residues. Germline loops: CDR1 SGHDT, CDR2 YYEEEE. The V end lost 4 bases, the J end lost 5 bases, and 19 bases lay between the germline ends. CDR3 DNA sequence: TGTGCCAGCAGCCGGGGTACAGGGAACGGCGACGAGCAGTACTTC. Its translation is CASSRGTGNGDEQYF.

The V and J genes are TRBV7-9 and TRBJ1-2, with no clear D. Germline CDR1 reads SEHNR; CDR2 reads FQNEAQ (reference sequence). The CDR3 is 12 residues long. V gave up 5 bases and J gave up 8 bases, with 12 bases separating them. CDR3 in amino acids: CASSHTNSGYTF. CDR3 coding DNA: TGTGCCAGCAGCCATACCAACAGCGGCTACACCTTC.

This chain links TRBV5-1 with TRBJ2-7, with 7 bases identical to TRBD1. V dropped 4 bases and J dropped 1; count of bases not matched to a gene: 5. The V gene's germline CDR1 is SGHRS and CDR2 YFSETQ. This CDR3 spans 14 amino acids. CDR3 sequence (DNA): TGCGCCAGCAGCACAGGGACAGCGTCCTACGAGCAGTACTTC. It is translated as CASSTGTASYEQYF.

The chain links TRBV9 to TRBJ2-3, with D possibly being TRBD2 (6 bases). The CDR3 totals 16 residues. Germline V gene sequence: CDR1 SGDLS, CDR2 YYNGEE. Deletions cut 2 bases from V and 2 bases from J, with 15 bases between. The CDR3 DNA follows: TGTGCCAGCAGCGTGGGCATAGCGGTTTACACAGATACGCAGTATTTT. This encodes CASSVGIAVYTDTQYF.

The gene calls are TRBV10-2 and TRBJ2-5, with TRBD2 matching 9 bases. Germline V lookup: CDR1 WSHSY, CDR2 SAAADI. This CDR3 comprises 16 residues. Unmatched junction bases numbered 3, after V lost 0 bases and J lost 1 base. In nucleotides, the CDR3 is TGCGCCAGCAGTGAGTCGATTAGCGGGAGCCAAGAGACCCAGTACTTC. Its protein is CASSESISGSQETQYF.

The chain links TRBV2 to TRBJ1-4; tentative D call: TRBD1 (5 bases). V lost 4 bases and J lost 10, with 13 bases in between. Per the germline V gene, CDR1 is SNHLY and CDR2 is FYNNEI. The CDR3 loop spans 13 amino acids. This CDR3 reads CASSVGLQGKLFF. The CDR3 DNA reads TGTGCCAGCAGTGTGGGACTTCAGGGAAAACTGTTTTTT.

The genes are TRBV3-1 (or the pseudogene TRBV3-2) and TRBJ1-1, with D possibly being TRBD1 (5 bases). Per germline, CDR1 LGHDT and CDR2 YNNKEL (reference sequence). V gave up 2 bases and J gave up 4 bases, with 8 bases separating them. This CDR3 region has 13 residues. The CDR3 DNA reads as TGTGCCAGCAGCCAATCAAGGGGCACTGAAGCTTTCTTT. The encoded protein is CASSQSRGTEAFF.

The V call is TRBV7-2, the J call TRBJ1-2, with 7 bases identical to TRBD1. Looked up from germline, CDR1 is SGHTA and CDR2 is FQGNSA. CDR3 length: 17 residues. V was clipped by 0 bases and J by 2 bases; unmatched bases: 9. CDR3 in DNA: TGTGCCAGCAGCTTAGCGCCTCCGGGACAGATGAACTATGGCTACACCTTC. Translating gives CASSLAPPGQMNYGYTF.

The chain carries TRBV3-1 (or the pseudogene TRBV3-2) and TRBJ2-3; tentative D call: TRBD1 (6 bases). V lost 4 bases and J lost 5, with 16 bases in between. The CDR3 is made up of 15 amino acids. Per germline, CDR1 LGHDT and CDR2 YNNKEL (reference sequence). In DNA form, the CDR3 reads TGTGCCAGCAGCCCCACAGGGTCTGGGGGAGATACGCAGTATTTT. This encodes CASSPTGSGGDTQYF.

The CDR3 protein is CASSGGEVGADTQYF. For the CDR3, the DNA is TGTGCCAGCAGTGGGGGGGAGGTGGGCGCAGATACGCAGTATTTT. This chain uses TRBV2 with TRBJ2-3; weak D call: TRBD2 (6 bases). V was cut by 4 bases and J by 4 bases, with 15 bases left in between. The CDR3 contains 15 residues. Germline values: CDR1 SNHLY, CDR2 FYNNEI.

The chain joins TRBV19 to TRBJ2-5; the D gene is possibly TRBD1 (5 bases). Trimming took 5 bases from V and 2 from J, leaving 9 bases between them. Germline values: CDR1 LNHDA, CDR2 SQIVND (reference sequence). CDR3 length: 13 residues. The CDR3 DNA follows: TGTGCCAGTAGTCTACAGGTGCAAGAGACCCAGTACTTC. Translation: CASSLQVQETQYF.

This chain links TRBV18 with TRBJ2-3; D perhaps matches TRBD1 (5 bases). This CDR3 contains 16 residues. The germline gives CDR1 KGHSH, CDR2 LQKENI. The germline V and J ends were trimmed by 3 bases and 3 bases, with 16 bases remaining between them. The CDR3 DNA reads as TGTGCCAGCTCACCCCCGCCAAGGGGTAAGACAGATACGCAGTATTTT. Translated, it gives CASSPPPRGKTDTQYF.

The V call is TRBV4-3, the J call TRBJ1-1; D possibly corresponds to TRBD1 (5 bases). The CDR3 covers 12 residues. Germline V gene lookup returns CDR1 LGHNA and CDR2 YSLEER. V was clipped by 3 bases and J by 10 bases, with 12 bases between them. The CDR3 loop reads CASSHPGLPAFF. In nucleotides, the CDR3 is TGCGCCAGCAGCCACCCGGGACTCCCAGCTTTCTTT.

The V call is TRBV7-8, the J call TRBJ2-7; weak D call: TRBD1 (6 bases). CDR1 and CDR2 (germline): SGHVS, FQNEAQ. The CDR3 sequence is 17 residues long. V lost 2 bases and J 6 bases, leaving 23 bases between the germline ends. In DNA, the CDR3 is TGTGCCAGCAGCTTACGCCCACGAGGACAGCTACTCGGCGAGCAGTACTTC. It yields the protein CASSLRPRGQLLGEQYF.

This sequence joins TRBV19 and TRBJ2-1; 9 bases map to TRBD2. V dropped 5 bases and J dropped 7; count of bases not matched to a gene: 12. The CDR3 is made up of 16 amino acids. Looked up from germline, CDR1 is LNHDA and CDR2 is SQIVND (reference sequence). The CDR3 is CASSPASGGRGNEQFF. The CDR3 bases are TGTGCCAGTAGTCCCGCCTCGGGCGGGAGGGGGAATGAGCAGTTCTTC.

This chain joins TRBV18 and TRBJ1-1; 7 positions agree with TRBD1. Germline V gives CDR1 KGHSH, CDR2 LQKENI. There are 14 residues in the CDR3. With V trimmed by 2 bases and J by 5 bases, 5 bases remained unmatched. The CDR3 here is CASSPTGVYTEAFF. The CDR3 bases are TGTGCCAGCTCACCAACAGGGGTTTATACTGAAGCTTTCTTT.

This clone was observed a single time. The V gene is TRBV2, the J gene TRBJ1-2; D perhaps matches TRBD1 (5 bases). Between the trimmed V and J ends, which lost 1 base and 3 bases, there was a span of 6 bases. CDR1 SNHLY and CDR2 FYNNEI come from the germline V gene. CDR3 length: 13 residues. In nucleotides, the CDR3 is TGTGCCAGCAGTGAAGAACAGGACTATGGCTACACCTTC. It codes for CASSEEQDYGYTF.

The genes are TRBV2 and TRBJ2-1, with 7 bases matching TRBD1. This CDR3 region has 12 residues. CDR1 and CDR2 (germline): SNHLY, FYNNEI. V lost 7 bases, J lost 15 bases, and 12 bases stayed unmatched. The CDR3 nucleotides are TGTGCCAGCAAACCACTCGACAGGGCGGGGTTCTTC. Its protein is CASKPLDRAGFF.

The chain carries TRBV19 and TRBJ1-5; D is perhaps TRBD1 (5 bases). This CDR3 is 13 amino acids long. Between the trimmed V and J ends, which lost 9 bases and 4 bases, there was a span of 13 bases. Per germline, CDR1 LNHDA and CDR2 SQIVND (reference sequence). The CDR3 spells CASTTGANQPQHF. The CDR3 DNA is TGTGCCAGCACCACTGGGGCAAATCAGCCCCAGCATTTT.

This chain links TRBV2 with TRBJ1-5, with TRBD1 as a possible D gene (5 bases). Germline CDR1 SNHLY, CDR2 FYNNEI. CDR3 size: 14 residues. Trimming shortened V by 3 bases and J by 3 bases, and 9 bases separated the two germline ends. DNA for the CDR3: TGTGCCAGCAGTGAGGAAGGGGTCAATCAGCCCCAGCATTTT. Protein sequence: CASSEEGVNQPQHF.

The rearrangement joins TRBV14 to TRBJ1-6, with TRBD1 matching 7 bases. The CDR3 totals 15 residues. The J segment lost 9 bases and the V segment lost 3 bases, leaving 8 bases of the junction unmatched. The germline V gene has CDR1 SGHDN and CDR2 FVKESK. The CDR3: CASSQEGQGVSPLHF. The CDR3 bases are TGTGCCAGCAGCCAGGAAGGGCAGGGGGTTTCACCCCTCCACTTT.

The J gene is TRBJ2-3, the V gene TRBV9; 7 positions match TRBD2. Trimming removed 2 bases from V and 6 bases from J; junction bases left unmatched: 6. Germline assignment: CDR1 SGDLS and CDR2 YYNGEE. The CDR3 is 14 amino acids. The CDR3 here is CASSVGAAGDTQYF. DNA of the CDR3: TGTGCCAGCAGCGTGGGTGCAGCGGGGGATACGCAGTATTTT.

The CDR3 region is CASSYTTGGRTEAFF. In nucleotides, the CDR3 is TGTGCCAGCAGTTACACGACAGGGGGCAGGACTGAAGCTTTCTTT. This chain uses TRBV6-5 with TRBJ1-1; 10 nucleotides align to TRBD1. Germline V CDR1 and CDR2: MNHEY, SVGAGI. The V gene end was trimmed by 2 bases and the J gene end by 5 bases; junction bases not matched to a gene: 5. This CDR3 contains 15 residues.

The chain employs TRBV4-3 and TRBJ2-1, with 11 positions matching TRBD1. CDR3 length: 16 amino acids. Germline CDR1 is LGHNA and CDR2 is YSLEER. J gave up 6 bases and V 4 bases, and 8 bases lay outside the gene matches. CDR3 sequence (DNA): TGCGCCAGCAGCCCCACCTCGGGACAGGGGGTCAATGAGCAGTTCTTC. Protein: CASSPTSGQGVNEQFF.

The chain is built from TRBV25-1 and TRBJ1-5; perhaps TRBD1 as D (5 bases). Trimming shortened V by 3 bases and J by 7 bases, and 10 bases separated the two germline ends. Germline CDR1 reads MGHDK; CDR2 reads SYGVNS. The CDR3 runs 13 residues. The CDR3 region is CASSDREGQPQHF. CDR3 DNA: TGTGCCAGCAGTGACAGGGAGGGACAGCCCCAGCATTTT.